The 28 T cell receptor beta chains below come from one sample, sequenced in a study of beta chain features in type 1 diabetes. Every bit of the isolated RNA underwent reverse transcription, so sequencing read expressed TCRB transcripts. Sequenced by immunoSEQ multiplex PCR; TCRdb stores in-frame clones only, minus some. The sample lists hundreds of thousands of clones; under 15% were seen once. Regarding the study as a whole: Shorter TCRB CDR3s, moderately but significantly so, were found in Type 1 diabetes patients in all four CD4+ subsets.

Antigens for these TCRs are unknown. Sequenced input: naive CD4+ T cells from blood. The receptors were sampled from a man in his late teens or twenties with type 1 diabetes.

This sequence joins TRBV28 and TRBJ2-7; no reliable D call. CDR1 and CDR2 (germline): MDHEN, SYDVKM. The CDR3 covers 18 residues. V dropped 11 bases and J dropped 1 base, with 30 bases sitting between them. As DNA, the CDR3 is TGTGCCCACAGCTTCGGCATCCCGGCGTTTTACGGGTCCTACGAGCAGTACTTC. Translated, it gives CAHSFGIPAFYGSYEQYF.

V gene TRBV6-1 combines with J gene TRBJ2-5; D call uncertain. In germline, CDR1 is MNHNS, CDR2 SASEGT. The CDR3 extends over 11 amino acids. Deletions cut 7 bases from V and 2 bases from J, with 5 bases between. The CDR3 DNA is TGTGCCAGCACCAGGCAAGAGACCCAGTACTTC. It translates to CASTRQETQYF.

This clone was seen a handful of times. The V and J genes are TRBV23-1 and TRBJ2-7, with D possibly TRBD1 on 6 matching bases. TRBV23-1 is treated as an ORF (open reading frame) with a function not yet certain. Deletions cut 7 bases from V and 3 bases from J, with 22 bases between. The CDR3 length is 16 residues. The CDR3, as DNA: TGCGCCAGCACCCCCGGACAGAGCAGATCTGGCTACGAGCAGTACTTC. It translates to CASTPGQSRSGYEQYF.

Regarding this clone: This sample also contains other DNA sequences that code for the same CDR3. The chain recombines TRBV5-1 with TRBJ1-1; D remains ambiguous. The CDR3 is made up of 13 amino acids. Deletions cut 2 bases from V and 1 base from J, with 6 bases between. Germline loops: CDR1 SGHRS, CDR2 YFSETQ. The CDR3 loop reads CASSFVGNTEAFF. CDR3 nucleotides: TGCGCCAGCAGCTTTGTAGGGAACACTGAAGCTTTCTTT.

This clone was detected a few times. The rearrangement uses TRBV19 and TRBJ2-5; no clear D. V dropped 5 bases and J dropped 1 base, with 17 bases sitting between them. Looked up from germline, CDR1 is LNHDA and CDR2 is SQIVND (reference sequence). The CDR3 sequence is 16 residues long. CDR3 region: CASSHSGQFIQETQYF. As DNA, the CDR3 is TGTGCCAGTAGTCATTCCGGGCAGTTCATCCAAGAGACCCAGTACTTC.

This chain connects TRBV9 to TRBJ2-3, with TRBD2 identical over 8 bases. The CDR3 has 15 residues. The trim removed 1 base at V and 2 bases at J, leaving 3 bases unmatched. Germline V gives CDR1 SGDLS, CDR2 YYNGEE. The CDR3 region is CASSVSGGFTDTQYF. As DNA, the CDR3 is TGTGCCAGCAGCGTAAGCGGGGGTTTCACAGATACGCAGTATTTT.

This clone has only a few counts. The rearrangement links TRBV28 to TRBJ2-7; D not certain. This CDR3 has 16 residues. Trimming stripped 5 bases from V and 2 bases from J, with 19 bases between. Germline CDR1 is MDHEN and CDR2 is SYDVKM. For the CDR3, the DNA is TGTGCCAGCAGTGACCGAATTTCGAAAAGGGCCTACGAGCAGTACTTC. Translation gives CASSDRISKRAYEQYF.

The chain is built from TRBV6-1 and TRBJ1-1; no reliable D call. Germline V gene lookup returns CDR1 MNHNS and CDR2 SASEGT. This CDR3 region has 11 residues. Trimming removed 3 bases at V and 6 bases at J, with 5 bases between. The CDR3 protein is CASSETPEAFF. CDR3 sequence (DNA): TGTGCCAGCAGTGAGACACCTGAAGCTTTCTTT.

This clone was recorded a few times. The J gene is TRBJ2-1, the V gene TRBV12-5; D is perhaps TRBD1 or TRBD2 (5 bases each). With 0 bases removed from V and 7 bases from J, the gap between germline ends came to 19 bases. The CDR3 consists of 17 residues. The germline CDR1 and CDR2 sequences are LGHNT and FRNRAP. The CDR3 sequence is CASGLVLGGREGNEQFF. CDR3 bases: TGTGCTAGTGGTTTGGTACTAGGTGGCAGGGAAGGGAATGAGCAGTTCTTC.

The chain is built from TRBV6-5 and TRBJ1-1, with 9 bases aligning to TRBD1. Germline V gene lookup returns CDR1 MNHEY and CDR2 SVGAGI. V was pared by 6 bases and J by 4 bases, with 6 bases of the junction left unmatched. The length of the CDR3 is 14 residues. For the CDR3, the DNA is TGTGCCAGCAGGGGACAGGGCGTTAGCACTGAAGCTTTCTTT. Its protein is CASRGQGVSTEAFF.

In regard to this clone: This sample includes further DNA sequences coding for the same CDR3. The chain employs TRBV5-1 and TRBJ2-5; 7 bases agree with TRBD1. The germline V gene encodes CDR1 SGHRS and CDR2 YFSETQ. With V trimmed by 3 bases and J by 2 bases, 4 bases remained unmatched. The CDR3 is made up of 14 amino acids. The CDR3 DNA reads TGCGCCAGCAGCTCGGGACAGCCACAAGAGACCCAGTACTTC. Amino acids: CASSSGQPQETQYF.

J is TRBJ1-2 and V is TRBV7-9; D is possibly TRBD1 (6 bases). The CDR3 has 13 amino acids. The ends were cut back, 10 bases at V and 0 bases at J, with 12 bases in the middle. Germline-derived CDR1 and CDR2 are SEHNR and FQNEAQ (reference sequence). CDR3 nucleotides: TGTGCCATAGGGACAAGAGCTAACTATGGCTACACCTTC. Residues: CAIGTRANYGYTF.

The rearrangement joins TRBV29-1 to TRBJ1-2; TRBD1 matches at 10 bases. V lost 0 bases and J lost 2; bases outside the gene matches: 6. This CDR3 spans 16 amino acids. CDR1 and CDR2 from the germline V gene are SQVTM and ANQGSEA. CDR3: CSVEDRRTGGNYGYTF. The CDR3 nucleotides are TGCAGCGTTGAAGATCGGCGGACAGGGGGAAACTATGGCTACACCTTC.

The chain joins TRBV6-1 to TRBJ1-2; tentatively, D is TRBD1 (6 bases). The CDR3 spans 13 residues. From germline, CDR1 is MNHNS and CDR2 SASEGT. Trimming took 6 bases from V and 6 from J, leaving 14 bases between them. DNA for the CDR3: TGTGCCAGCAGCCCACAGGGTGGTCATGGCTACACCTTC. Its protein product is CASSPQGGHGYTF.

This chain uses TRBV6-5 with TRBJ1-2; D unclear. V was pared by 7 bases and J by 2 bases, with 17 bases between. Germline V gene lookup returns CDR1 MNHEY and CDR2 SVGAGI. The CDR3 covers 15 residues. CDR3 DNA sequence: TGTGCCAGCACTAGAGACCAGCACAACAACTATGGCTACACCTTC. It is translated as CASTRDQHNNYGYTF.

This clone showed up just a few times. This sequence joins TRBV5-1 and TRBJ2-7; tentative D call: TRBD1 (6 bases). The V end lost 4 bases, the J end lost 6 bases, and 17 bases lay between the germline ends. The CDR3 is 14 residues long. Looked up from germline, CDR1 is SGHRS and CDR2 is YFSETQ. The CDR3 region is CASSPEQGPSEQYF. CDR3 DNA: TGCGCCAGCAGCCCGGAACAGGGACCGAGCGAGCAGTACTTC.

The sample holds a few counts of this clone. The chain combines TRBV6-1 with TRBJ1-1, with D hard to call. Germline lookup yields CDR1 MNHNS and CDR2 SASEGT. The CDR3 totals 12 residues. V gave up 3 bases and J gave up 2 bases, with 4 bases separating them. This CDR3 is CASSETNTEAFF. CDR3 sequence (DNA): TGTGCCAGCAGTGAGACCAACACTGAAGCTTTCTTT.

This clone came up a few times. V and J are TRBV7-9 and TRBJ2-5; TRBD1 agrees at 10 bases. This CDR3 is 14 amino acids long. The junction had 2 bases not matched to a gene; V was cut back by 5 bases and J by 2 bases. Germline CDR1 SEHNR, CDR2 FQNEAQ (reference sequence). CDR3 sequence reads: CASSRTGGQETQYF. The CDR3 nucleotides are TGTGCCAGCAGCAGGACAGGGGGTCAAGAGACCCAGTACTTC. Filled out from reference TRBV7-9 and TRBJ2-5, the complete variable domain reads DTGVSQNPRHKITKRGQNVTFRCDPISEHNRLYWYRQTLGQGPEFLTYFQNEAQLEKSRLLSDRFSAERPKGSFSTLEIQRTEQGDSAMYLCASSRTGGQETQYFGPGTRLLVL.

Only a few counts were recorded for this clone. V is TRBV9 and J is TRBJ1-6; no reliable D call. V lost 0 bases and J 5 bases, leaving 12 bases between the germline ends. The CDR3 is 16 residues long. Germline CDR1 reads SGDLS; CDR2 reads YYNGEE. CDR3 sequence reads: CASSVDPTANNSPLHF. The CDR3 bases are TGTGCCAGCAGCGTAGATCCCACAGCGAATAATTCACCCCTCCACTTT.

This clone appeared a few times. V and J are TRBV11-1 and TRBJ2-1, with D perhaps TRBD1 (6 bases). The V end lost 5 bases, the J end lost 9 bases, and 14 bases lay between the germline ends. Germline-derived CDR1 and CDR2 are SGHAT and FQDESV (reference sequence). The CDR3 runs to 13 residues. The CDR3 is CASSTPTGAEQFF. The CDR3 coding sequence is TGTGCCAGCAGCACCCCGACAGGCGCTGAGCAGTTCTTC. Supplemented by reference TRBV11-1 and TRBJ2-1, the full variable domain reads EAEVAQSPRYKITEKSQAVAFWCDPISGHATLYWYRQILGQGPELLVQFQDESVVDDSQLPKDRFSAERLKGVDSTLKIQPAELGDSAMYLCASSTPTGAEQFFGPGTRLTVL.

This clone was recorded once. The J gene is TRBJ2-5, the V gene TRBV2; D is possibly TRBD1 (5 bases). CDR3 size: 12 residues. V shed 10 bases and J shed 8 bases, with 17 bases lying between them. CDR1 SNHLY and CDR2 FYNNEI come from the germline V gene. The CDR3 region is CATTWTDNTQYF. In nucleotides, the CDR3 is TGTGCCACCACCTGGACGGACAATACCCAGTACTTC.

The chain joins TRBV29-1 to TRBJ1-1; no firm D call. CDR1 is SQVTM, CDR2 ANQGSEA, per germline. V lost 4 bases and J 0 bases, leaving 9 bases between the germline ends. This CDR3 contains 13 residues. CDR3 nucleotide sequence: TGCAGCGTTGGATCTCAGATGAACACTGAAGCTTTCTTT. Translating gives CSVGSQMNTEAFF.

Only a few counts were recorded for this clone. This sample also contains other DNA sequences that code for the same CDR3. CDR3 DNA sequence: TGCGCCAGCAGCTTGGTACTAGCGGGGAACAATGAGCAGTTCTTC. Protein sequence: CASSLVLAGNNEQFF. V usage is TRBV5-1 and J usage is TRBJ2-1; 10 bases are shared with TRBD2. Trimming removed 0 bases from V and 5 bases from J; junction bases left unmatched: 2. The germline V gene encodes CDR1 SGHRS and CDR2 YFSETQ. CDR3 length equals 15 residues.

The V and J genes are TRBV30 and TRBJ2-2; D uncertain. Trimming stripped 2 bases from V and 2 bases from J, with 15 bases between. This CDR3 contains 16 residues. Germline CDR1 GTSNPN, CDR2 SVGIG (reference sequence). CDR3 nucleotides: TGTGCCTGGAGTTGGTACAGAGTTTCAAACACCGGGGAGCTGTTTTTT. Residues: CAWSWYRVSNTGELFF.

This clone has just one count. The junction differs from germline at one of its ends, possibly a read error. The identical CDR3 is also encoded by other nucleotide sequences in the sample. The CDR3 region is CASSLALGAETQYF. CDR3 DNA sequence: TGCGCCAGCAGCTTGGCCCTCGGAGCGGAGACTCAGTACTTC. The chain couples TRBV5-1 to TRBJ2-5, with D tentatively TRBD2 (5 bases). CDR3 length: 14 residues. Germline V lookup: CDR1 SGHRS, CDR2 YFSETQ.

This clone was observed a few times. The CDR3 DNA follows: TGTGCCATCAGTGAGTCCTACTCCTACGAGCAGTACTTC. Translation gives CAISESYSYEQYF. This sequence joins TRBV10-3 and TRBJ2-7; D gene unclear. The CDR3 spans 13 residues. Trimming shortened V by 0 bases and J by 0 bases, and 3 bases separated the two germline ends. From germline, CDR1 is ENHRY and CDR2 SYGVKD.

The V and J genes are TRBV7-2 and TRBJ2-7; D possibly uses TRBD1 or TRBD2 (5 bases each). The germline V gene has CDR1 SGHTA and CDR2 FQGNSA. The CDR3 is made up of 15 amino acids. V lost 2 bases to trimming and J lost 2 bases, with 13 bases between them. CDR3 sequence: CASSLSPADTYEQYF. The CDR3 nucleotides read TGTGCCAGCAGCTTATCGCCAGCGGACACCTACGAGCAGTACTTC.

The table lists this clone with a few counts. This CDR3 is also generated by other DNA sequences in the sample. This chain links TRBV5-4 with TRBJ1-2; no reliable D call. CDR1 is SGHNT and CDR2 is YYREEE in the germline V gene (reference sequence). V was clipped by 0 bases and J by 2 bases, with 5 bases between them. CDR3 length equals 13 residues. CDR3 loop: CASSLDSNYGYTF. CDR3 coding DNA: TGTGCCAGCAGCTTGGACAGCAACTATGGCTACACCTTC.